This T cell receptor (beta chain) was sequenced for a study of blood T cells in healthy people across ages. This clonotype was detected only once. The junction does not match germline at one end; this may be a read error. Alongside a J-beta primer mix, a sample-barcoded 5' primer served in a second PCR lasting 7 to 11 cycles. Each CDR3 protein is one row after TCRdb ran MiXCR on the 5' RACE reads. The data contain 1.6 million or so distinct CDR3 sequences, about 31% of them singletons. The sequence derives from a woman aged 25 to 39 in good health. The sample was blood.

CDR3 nucleotide sequence: TGTGCCAGCAGCTTTGGACACTCTGGAAACACCATATGTTTT. It is translated as CASSFGHSGNTICF. The V gene is TRBV7-8, the J gene TRBJ1-3, with D perhaps TRBD1 (5 bases). CDR3 length equals 14 residues. Germline-derived CDR1 and CDR2 are SGHVS and FQNEAQ.